Below, 10 T cell receptor beta chains from the same sample are listed, as sequenced in a study of cytomegalovirus exposure and HLA in healthy donors. The PCR had 60 Vbeta and 13 Jbeta primers. Libraries were prepared by immunoSEQ multiplex PCR; TCRdb keeps only in-frame clonotypes and omits some of them. Altogether more than 40,000 clones are present, more than 45% being singletons, with the ten largest covering 5% to 6.5%. The sample was PBMCs. The receptors here all came from a man in his 60s in good health and CMV-seronegative.

CDR3 protein: CASSEGGTVSYGYTF. CDR3 nucleotide sequence: TGTGCCAGCAGTGAAGGGGGGACAGTAAGCTATGGCTACACCTTC. The gene calls are TRBV6-1 and TRBJ1-2; the match to TRBD1 covers 7 bases. Germline V CDR1 and CDR2: MNHNS, SASEGT. CDR3 length: 15 amino acids. Trimming at V came to 1 base and at J to 4 bases, leaving 6 bases not matched to a gene.

This CDR3 reads CASSRQGSGSTEAFF. CDR3 DNA: TGTGCCAGCAGCCGACAGGGCTCGGGGAGCACTGAAGCTTTCTTT. The genes are TRBV2 and TRBJ1-1; 7 nucleotides match TRBD1. This CDR3 is 15 amino acids long. The germline V gene has CDR1 SNHLY and CDR2 FYNNEI. The V segment lost 6 bases and the J segment 4 bases; nucleotides outside the gene matches: 11.

The chain links TRBV4-2 to TRBJ1-2; 10 bases agree with TRBD1. The CDR3 is made up of 16 amino acids. Germline CDR1 LGHNA, CDR2 YNFKEQ. With 4 bases clipped from V and 5 bases from J, the junction kept 10 bases outside the gene matches. The CDR3 protein is CASSPRDRGNLYGYTF. The DNA for the CDR3 is TGTGCCAGCAGCCCCCGGGACAGGGGTAATTTGTATGGCTACACCTTC.

V gene TRBV25-1 combines with J gene TRBJ2-3, with 9 bases identical to TRBD2. This CDR3 comprises 15 residues. With 4 bases clipped from V and 4 bases from J, the junction kept 6 bases outside the gene matches. CDR1 MGHDK and CDR2 SYGVNS come from the germline V gene. The CDR3 coding sequence is TGTGCCAGCAGTGTTGGGACTAGCCAGGCAGATACGCAGTATTTT. Translation: CASSVGTSQADTQYF.

CDR3 residues: CASSEVLAGNTGELFF. CDR3 bases: TGTGCCAGCAGTGAAGTTCTAGCGGGGAACACCGGGGAGCTGTTTTTT. The rearrangement uses TRBV2 and TRBJ2-2, with TRBD2 identical over 8 bases. CDR1 SNHLY and CDR2 FYNNEI come from the germline V gene. There are 16 residues in the CDR3. V lost 1 base, J lost 1 base, and 2 bases stayed unmatched.

The J gene is TRBJ1-4, the V gene TRBV5-1, with D unclear. Trimming removed 4 bases from V and 0 bases from J, with 10 bases in between. The CDR3 is made up of 15 amino acids. CDR1 is SGHRS, CDR2 YFSETQ, per germline. CDR3 DNA: TGCGCCAGCAGCCCGTCCGGGACAACTAATGAAAAACTGTTTTTT. This codes for CASSPSGTTNEKLFF.

This clone was found a few times. The J gene is TRBJ2-5, the V gene TRBV5-1; D not certain. Per germline, CDR1 SGHRS and CDR2 YFSETQ. The CDR3 totals 14 residues. With 0 bases removed from V and 2 bases from J, the gap between germline ends came to 8 bases. CDR3 region: CASSLESVQETQYF. Written as DNA, the CDR3 is TGCGCCAGCAGCTTGGAATCAGTTCAAGAGACCCAGTACTTC.

V is TRBV10-2 and J is TRBJ1-1, with 11 bases aligning to TRBD1. There are 15 residues in the CDR3. The germline V gene encodes CDR1 WSHSY and CDR2 SAAADI. The V segment lost 4 bases and the J segment 7 bases; nucleotides outside the gene matches: 8. The CDR3 DNA follows: TGCGCCAGCAGTGGTGGGACAGGGGGGGTCGGTGAAGCTTTCTTT. This sequence encodes CASSGGTGGVGEAFF.

The V gene is TRBV5-4, the J gene TRBJ2-7; TRBD1 matches 10 bases. The germline CDR1 and CDR2 sequences are SGHNT and YYREEE (reference sequence). After removal of 5 bases from V and 6 bases from J, the junction contained 8 bases not matched to a gene. This CDR3 region has 14 residues. The CDR3 DNA follows: TGTGCCAGCAGTCACCGGGACAGGGGCGGCGAGCAGTACTTC. Encoded protein: CASSHRDRGGEQYF.

V gene TRBV29-1 combines with J gene TRBJ2-3; D call uncertain. Per germline, CDR1 SQVTM and CDR2 ANQGSEA. The CDR3 loop spans 14 amino acids. The ends were cut back, 8 bases at V and 1 base at J, with 16 bases in the middle. CDR3 sequence (DNA): TGCAGCATTTCACCTATCTCCGGCACAGATACGCAGTATTTT. Translation gives CSISPISGTDTQYF.